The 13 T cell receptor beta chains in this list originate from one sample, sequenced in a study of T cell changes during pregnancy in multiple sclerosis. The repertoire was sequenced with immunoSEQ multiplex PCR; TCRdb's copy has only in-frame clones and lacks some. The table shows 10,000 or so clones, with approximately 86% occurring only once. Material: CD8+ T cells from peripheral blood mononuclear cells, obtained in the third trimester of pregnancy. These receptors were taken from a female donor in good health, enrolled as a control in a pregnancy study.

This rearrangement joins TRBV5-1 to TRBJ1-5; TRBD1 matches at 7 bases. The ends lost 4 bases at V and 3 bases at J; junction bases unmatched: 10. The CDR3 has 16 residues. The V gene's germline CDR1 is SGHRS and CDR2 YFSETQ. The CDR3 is CASSPTGTAYNQPQHF. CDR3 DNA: TGCGCCAGCAGCCCTACCGGGACAGCCTACAATCAGCCCCAGCATTTT.

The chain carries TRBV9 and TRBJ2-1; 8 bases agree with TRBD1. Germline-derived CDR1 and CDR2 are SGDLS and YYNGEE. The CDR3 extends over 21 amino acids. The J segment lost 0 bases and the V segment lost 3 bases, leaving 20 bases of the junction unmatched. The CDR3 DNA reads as TGTGCCAGCAGCGGGACAGGGCGTATGATGGGAGCCACGAGCTCCTACAATGAGCAGTTCTTC. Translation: CASSGTGRMMGATSSYNEQFF.

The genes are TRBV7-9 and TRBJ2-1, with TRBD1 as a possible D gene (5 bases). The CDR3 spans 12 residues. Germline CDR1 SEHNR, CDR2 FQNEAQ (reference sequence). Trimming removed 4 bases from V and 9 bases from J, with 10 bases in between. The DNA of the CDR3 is TGTGCCAGCAGCTCCAGGGTTACTGAGCAGTTCTTC. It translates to CASSSRVTEQFF.

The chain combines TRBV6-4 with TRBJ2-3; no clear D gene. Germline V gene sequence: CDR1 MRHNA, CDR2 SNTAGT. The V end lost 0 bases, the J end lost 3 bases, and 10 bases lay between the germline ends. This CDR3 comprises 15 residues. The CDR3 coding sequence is TGTGCCAGCAGTGACTCATACAGCCAAACAGATACGCAGTATTTT. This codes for CASSDSYSQTDTQYF.

The CDR3 nucleotides are TGTGCCAGCAGCCCGGGGACTGGAAACACCATATATTTT. It translates to CASSPGTGNTIYF. The chain carries TRBV9 and TRBJ1-3; D not resolved. Germline V gene data show CDR1 as SGDLS and CDR2 as YYNGEE. This CDR3 has 13 residues. Trimming took 4 bases from V and 2 from J, leaving 7 bases between them. The whole variable domain, remainder taken from reference TRBV9 and TRBJ1-3, is DSGVTQTPKHLITATGQRVTLRCSPRSGDLSVYWYQQSLDQGLQFLIQYYNGEERAKGNILERFSAQQFPDLHSELNLSSLELGDSALYFCASSPGTGNTIYFGEGSWLTVV.

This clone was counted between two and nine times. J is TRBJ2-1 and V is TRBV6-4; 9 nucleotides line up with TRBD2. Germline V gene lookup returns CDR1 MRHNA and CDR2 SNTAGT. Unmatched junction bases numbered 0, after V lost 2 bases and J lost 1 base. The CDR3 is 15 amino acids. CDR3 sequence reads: CASSDTSGSYNEQFF. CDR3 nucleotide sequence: TGTGCCAGCAGTGACACTAGCGGGTCCTACAATGAGCAGTTCTTC.

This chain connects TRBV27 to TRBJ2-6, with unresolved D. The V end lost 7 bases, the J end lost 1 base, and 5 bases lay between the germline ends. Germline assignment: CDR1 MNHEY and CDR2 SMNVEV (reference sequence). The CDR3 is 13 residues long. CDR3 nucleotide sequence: TGTGCCAGCAAAGAGTCTGGGGCCAACGTCCTGACTTTC. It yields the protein CASKESGANVLTF.

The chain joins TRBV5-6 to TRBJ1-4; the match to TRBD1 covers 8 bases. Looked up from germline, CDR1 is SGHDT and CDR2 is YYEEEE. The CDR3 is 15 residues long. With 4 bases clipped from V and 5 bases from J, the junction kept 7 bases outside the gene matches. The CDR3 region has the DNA TGTGCCAGCAGCCCGGACAGGGTTTCGAATGAAAAACTGTTTTTT. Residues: CASSPDRVSNEKLFF.

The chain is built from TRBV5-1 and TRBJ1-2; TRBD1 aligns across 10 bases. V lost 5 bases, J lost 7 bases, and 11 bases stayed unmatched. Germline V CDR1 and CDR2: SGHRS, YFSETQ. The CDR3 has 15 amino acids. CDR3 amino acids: CASSLPTGGEGGYTF. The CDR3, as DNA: TGCGCCAGCAGTTTACCGACAGGGGGCGAAGGTGGCTACACCTTC.

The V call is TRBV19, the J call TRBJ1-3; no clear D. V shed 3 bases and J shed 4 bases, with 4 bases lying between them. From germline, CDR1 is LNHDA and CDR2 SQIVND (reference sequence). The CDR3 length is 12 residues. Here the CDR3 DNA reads TGTGCCAGTAGTATTGAGGGAAACACCATATATTTT. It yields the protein CASSIEGNTIYF.

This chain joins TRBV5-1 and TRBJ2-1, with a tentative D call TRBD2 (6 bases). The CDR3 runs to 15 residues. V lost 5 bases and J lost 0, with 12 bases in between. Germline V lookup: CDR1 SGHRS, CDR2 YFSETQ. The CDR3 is CASRRGGDSYNEQFF. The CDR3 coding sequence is TGCGCCAGCAGGAGGGGCGGGGACTCCTACAATGAGCAGTTCTTC.

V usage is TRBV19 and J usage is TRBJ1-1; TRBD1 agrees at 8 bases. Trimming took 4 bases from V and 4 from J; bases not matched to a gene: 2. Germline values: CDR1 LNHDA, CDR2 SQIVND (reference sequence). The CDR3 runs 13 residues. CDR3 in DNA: TGTGCCAGTAGTACAGGACAGGGCACTGAAGCTTTCTTT. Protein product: CASSTGQGTEAFF.

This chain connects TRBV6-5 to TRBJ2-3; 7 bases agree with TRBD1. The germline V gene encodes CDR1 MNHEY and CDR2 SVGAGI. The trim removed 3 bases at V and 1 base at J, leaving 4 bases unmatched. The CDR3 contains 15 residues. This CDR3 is CASSYGTVGTDTQYF. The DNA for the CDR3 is TGTGCCAGCAGTTATGGGACAGTGGGCACAGATACGCAGTATTTT.